This T cell receptor (beta chain) was documented in a study of OX40 agonist ivuxolimab in advanced cancers. Across the whole study: The dose-escalation cohort had hepatocellular carcinoma, melanoma, renal cell or head and neck cancer.

Deletions cut 3 bases from V and 1 base from J, with 7 bases between. From germline, CDR1 is SQVTM and CDR2 ANQGSEA. CDR3 length: 12 amino acids. The sampling schedule covered blood at baseline, cycle 4 day 1, and cycle 7 day 1. The table came from immunoSEQ multiplex PCR; TCRdb's copy has only in-frame clones and leaves some out. Of roughly 60,000 clones in the sample, roughly 82% were seen once. The rearrangement links TRBV29-1 to TRBJ2-7; no clear D gene. The sequences come from CD4+ or CD8+ T cells sorted from blood, collected in a trial of the OX40 agonist ivuxolimab. The receptor comes from an adult with an advanced solid tumor such as melanoma, head and neck, liver or kidney cancer. The CDR3 nucleotides are TGCAGCGTTGATGCCGGATCCTACGAGCAGTACTTC. Protein product: CSVDAGSYEQYF.